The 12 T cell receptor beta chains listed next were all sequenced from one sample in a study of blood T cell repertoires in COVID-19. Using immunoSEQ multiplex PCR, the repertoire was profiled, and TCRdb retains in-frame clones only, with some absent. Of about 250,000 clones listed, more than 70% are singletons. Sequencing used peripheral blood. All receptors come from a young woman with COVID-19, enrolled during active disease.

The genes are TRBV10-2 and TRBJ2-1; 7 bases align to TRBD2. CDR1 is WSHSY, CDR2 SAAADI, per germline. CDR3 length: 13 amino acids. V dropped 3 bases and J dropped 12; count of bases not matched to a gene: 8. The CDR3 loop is CASSDRGEGTQFF. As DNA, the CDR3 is TGCGCCAGCAGTGACCGTGGGGAGGGGACGCAGTTCTTC.

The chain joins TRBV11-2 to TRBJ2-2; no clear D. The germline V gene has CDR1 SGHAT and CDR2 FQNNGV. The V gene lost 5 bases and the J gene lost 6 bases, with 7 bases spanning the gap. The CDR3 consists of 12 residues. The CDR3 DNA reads TGTGCCAGCAGCCGTTTCCCCGGGGAGCTGTTTTTT. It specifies CASSRFPGELFF. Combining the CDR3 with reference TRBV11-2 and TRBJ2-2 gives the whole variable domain EAGVAQSPRYKIIEKRQSVAFWCNPISGHATLYWYQQILGQGPKLLIQFQNNGVVDDSQLPKDRFSAERLKGVDSTLKIQPAKLEDSAVYLCASSRFPGELFFGEGSRLTVL.

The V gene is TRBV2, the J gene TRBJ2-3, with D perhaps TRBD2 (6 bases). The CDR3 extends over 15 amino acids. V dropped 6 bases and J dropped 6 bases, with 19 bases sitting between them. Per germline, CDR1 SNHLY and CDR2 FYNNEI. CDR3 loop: CASRGGAGSGDTQYF. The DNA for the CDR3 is TGTGCCAGCAGGGGGGGTGCCGGGAGTGGGGATACGCAGTATTTT.

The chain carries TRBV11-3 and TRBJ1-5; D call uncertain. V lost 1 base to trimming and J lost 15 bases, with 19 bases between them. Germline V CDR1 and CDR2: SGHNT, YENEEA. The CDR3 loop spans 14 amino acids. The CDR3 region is CASSLGRGPPLRHF. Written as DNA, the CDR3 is TGTGCCAGCAGCTTAGGGCGCGGTCCACCTTTACGGCATTTT.

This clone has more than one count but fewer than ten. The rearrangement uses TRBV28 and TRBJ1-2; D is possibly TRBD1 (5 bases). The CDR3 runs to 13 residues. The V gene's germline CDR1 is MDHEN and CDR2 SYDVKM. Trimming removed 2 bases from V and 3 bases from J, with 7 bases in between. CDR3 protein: CASSLGRDYGYTF. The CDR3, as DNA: TGTGCCAGCAGTTTAGGCAGGGACTATGGCTACACCTTC.

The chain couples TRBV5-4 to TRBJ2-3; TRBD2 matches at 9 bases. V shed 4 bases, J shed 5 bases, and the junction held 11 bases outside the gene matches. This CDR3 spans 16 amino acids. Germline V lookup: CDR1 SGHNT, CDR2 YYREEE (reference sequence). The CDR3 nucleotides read TGTGCCAGCAGCGAGGTGAGATTAGCGGGAGTAGATACGCAGTATTTT. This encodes CASSEVRLAGVDTQYF.

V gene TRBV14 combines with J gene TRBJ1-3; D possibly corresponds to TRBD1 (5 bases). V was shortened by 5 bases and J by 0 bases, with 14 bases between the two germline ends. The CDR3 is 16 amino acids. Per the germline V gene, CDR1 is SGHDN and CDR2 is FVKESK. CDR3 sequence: CASSGITGDSGNTIYF. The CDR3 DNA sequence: TGTGCCAGCAGCGGCATAACAGGAGACTCTGGAAACACCATATATTTT.

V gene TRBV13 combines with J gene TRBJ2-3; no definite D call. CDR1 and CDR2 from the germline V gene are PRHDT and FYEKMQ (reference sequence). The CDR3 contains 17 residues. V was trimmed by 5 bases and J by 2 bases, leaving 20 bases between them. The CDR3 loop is CASSIRSASLTTDTQYF. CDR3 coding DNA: TGTGCCAGCAGCATACGGTCAGCGTCCCTTACCACAGATACGCAGTATTTT.

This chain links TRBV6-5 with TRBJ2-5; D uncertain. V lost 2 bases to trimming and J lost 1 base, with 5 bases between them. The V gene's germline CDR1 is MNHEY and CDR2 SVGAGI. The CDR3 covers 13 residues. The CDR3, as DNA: TGTGCCAGCAGTTACCCAATCCAAGAGACCCAGTACTTC. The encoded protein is CASSYPIQETQYF.

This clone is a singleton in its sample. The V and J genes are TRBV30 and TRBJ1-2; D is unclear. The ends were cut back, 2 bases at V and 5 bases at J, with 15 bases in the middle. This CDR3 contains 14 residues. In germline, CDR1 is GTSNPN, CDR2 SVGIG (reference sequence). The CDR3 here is CAWSPGEFEYGYTF. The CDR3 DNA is TGTGCCTGGAGTCCCGGGGAGTTCGAATATGGCTACACCTTC.

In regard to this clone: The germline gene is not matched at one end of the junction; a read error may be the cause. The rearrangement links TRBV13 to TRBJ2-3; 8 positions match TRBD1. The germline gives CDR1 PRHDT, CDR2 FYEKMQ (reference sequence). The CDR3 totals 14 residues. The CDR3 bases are TGTGCCAGCACCTTAGACAGGGGTGCAGATACGCAGTATTTT. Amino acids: CASTLDRGADTQYF.

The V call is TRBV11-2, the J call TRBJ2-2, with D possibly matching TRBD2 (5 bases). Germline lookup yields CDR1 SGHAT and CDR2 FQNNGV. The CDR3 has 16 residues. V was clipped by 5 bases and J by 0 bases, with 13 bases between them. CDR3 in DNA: TGTGCCAGCAGCAAGACGGCGGGCGCGAACACCGGGGAGCTGTTTTTT. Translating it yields CASSKTAGANTGELFF.